The sequence of this T cell receptor (beta chain) was determined in a study of blood T cell repertoires in COVID-19. At the level of the study: The origin of the acute and convalescent COVID-19 samples was the United States, Italy and Spain. The cDNA or gDNA used as material had been derived from T cells, B-cell-depleted T cells, or PBMCs.

The germline V gene encodes CDR1 GTSNPN and CDR2 SVGIG (reference sequence). V gave up 5 bases and J gave up 1 base; unmatched junction bases: 4. This CDR3 spans 13 amino acids. Study processing details: By means of reference gene primer amplification, nucleated cell counts were estimated. Only in-frame clones appear in the TCRdb table, and some are missing; sequencing was by immunoSEQ multiplex PCR. The V and J calls and clone size were taken over from that table, and D and trimming were inferred from the DNA. The sample holds tens of thousands of clones, about 92% seen once. The sample consisted of peripheral blood. The V call is TRBV30, the J call TRBJ1-1; TRBD1 aligns across 7 bases. This receptor was identified in a man aged 45-65 years with acute or convalescent COVID-19. The CDR3: CAWGRTGNTEAFF. Written as DNA, the CDR3 is TGTGCCTGGGGACGGACAGGGAACACTGAAGCTTTCTTT.